The source of this TCR beta chain is a study of T-cell memory formation after mild COVID-19. At the level of the study: Clusters were largely donor specific. General study findings and limits: Of the contracting clones, CD4+ ones lay mainly in CM and EM, and CD8+ ones in EMRA.

This clonotype appeared many times. Its antigen is still unknown. Researchers used 5'RACE with constant-segment primers to make TCR alpha and TCR beta cDNA libraries that carry sample barcodes and UMIs. TCRdb passed the 5' RACE reads through MiXCR, listing each CDR3 protein once. The sample comprises 250,000 to 300,000 distinct CDR3 sequences, around 15% of which are singletons, and 22% rests with the top ten. The sequence was collected from a man aged 18 to 29 who had mild COVID-19 (a few samples of this study predate the infection). Cell type and time point are not known. The material sequenced was PBMCs or a T cell subset sorted from them (not recorded which).

The CDR3 protein is CASSLTSGANEQFF. CDR3 bases: TGCGCCAGCAGCTTGACTAGCGGGGCGAATGAGCAGTTCTTC. The chain recombines TRBV5-1 with TRBJ2-1; 10 bases are shared with TRBD2. Unmatched junction bases numbered 2, after V lost 1 base and J lost 7 bases. CDR3 size: 14 residues. Germline-derived CDR1 and CDR2 are SGHRS and YFSETQ.